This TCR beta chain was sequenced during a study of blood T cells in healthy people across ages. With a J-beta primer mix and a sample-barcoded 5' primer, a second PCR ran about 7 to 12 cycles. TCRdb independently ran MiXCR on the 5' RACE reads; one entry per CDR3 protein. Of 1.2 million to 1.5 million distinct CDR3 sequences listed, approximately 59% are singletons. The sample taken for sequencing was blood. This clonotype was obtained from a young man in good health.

The CDR3 is CSAPRTGRLPMNTEAFF. The CDR3, as DNA: TGCAGTGCCCCAAGGACAGGGAGACTTCCCATGAACACTGAAGCTTTCTTT. This chain links TRBV20-1 with TRBJ1-1, with 8 bases matching TRBD1. J lost 0 bases, V lost 6 bases, and 15 bases had no gene match. CDR1 is DFQATT and CDR2 is SNEGSKA in the germline V gene (reference sequence). The CDR3 covers 17 residues.